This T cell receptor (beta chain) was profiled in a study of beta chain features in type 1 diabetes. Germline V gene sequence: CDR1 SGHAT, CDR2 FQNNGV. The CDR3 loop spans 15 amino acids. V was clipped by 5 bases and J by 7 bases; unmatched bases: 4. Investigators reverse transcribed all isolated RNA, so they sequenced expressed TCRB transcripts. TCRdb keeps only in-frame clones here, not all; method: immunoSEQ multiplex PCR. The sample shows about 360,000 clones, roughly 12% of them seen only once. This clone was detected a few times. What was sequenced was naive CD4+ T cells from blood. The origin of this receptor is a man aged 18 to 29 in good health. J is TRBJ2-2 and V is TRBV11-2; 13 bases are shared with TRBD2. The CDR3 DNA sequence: TGTGCCAGCAGCGGGACTAGCGGGGCGGTCGGGGAGCTGTTTTTT. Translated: CASSGTSGAVGELFF. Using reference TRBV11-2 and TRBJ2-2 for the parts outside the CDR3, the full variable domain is EAGVAQSPRYKIIEKRQSVAFWCNPISGHATLYWYQQILGQGPKLLIQFQNNGVVDDSQLPKDRFSAERLKGVDSTLKIQPAKLEDSAVYLCASSGTSGAVGELFFGEGSRLTVL.